This T cell receptor (beta chain) was documented in a study of shared clonotypes between healthy human individuals. Overall study findings and caveats: An expected dependence of interdonor clonotype sharing on sequencing depth was noted.

This CDR3 region has 13 residues. Per the germline V gene, CDR1 is KGHSH and CDR2 is LQKENI. Trimming left V 2 bases short and J 4 bases short, with 9 bases between. Assay used: immunoSEQ multiplex PCR; TCRdb lists only in-frame clones, some missing. This sample has about 100,000 clones, with about 70% found just once. For this clone: Its antigen is as yet unknown.

Sequencing input: memory CD8+ T cells sorted from blood. The subset denotes: CD45RO+ cells pooled with CCR7-negative TemRA cells. The clonotype was recovered from a man aged 30 to 45 in good health. The chain employs TRBV18 and TRBJ2-7, with D perhaps TRBD2 (5 bases). CDR3 sequence (DNA): TGTGCCAGCTCACCATACGGGGAATACGAGCAGTACTTC. Translated, it gives CASSPYGEYEQYF.